A single sample is the source of the 19 T cell receptor beta chains below, sequenced in a study of cytomegalovirus exposure and HLA in healthy donors. The PCR made use of 60 Vbeta and 13 Jbeta primers. The assay was immunoSEQ multiplex PCR, and TCRdb's table has in-frame clones only and misses some. The data hold some 130,000 clones, with about 80% observed a single time. Source material: PBMCs. Every receptor here comes from a male donor in good health and CMV-seronegative.

This clone was seen more than once but under ten times. The V call is TRBV11-2, the J call TRBJ1-4; no firm D call. Trimming stripped 0 bases from V and 0 bases from J, with 14 bases between. This CDR3 is built from 18 residues. CDR1 is SGHAT and CDR2 is FQNNGV in the germline V gene. CDR3 protein: CASSLDPDTYATNEKLFF. The DNA of the CDR3 is TGTGCCAGCAGCTTAGATCCCGACACATACGCAACTAATGAAAAACTGTTTTTT.

The chain has TRBV27 and TRBJ1-3; 10 bases agree with TRBD1. The J segment lost 8 bases and the V segment lost 5 bases, leaving 6 bases of the junction unmatched. The germline V gene encodes CDR1 MNHEY and CDR2 SMNVEV (reference sequence). This CDR3 is built from 14 residues. CDR3 amino acids: CASSRQGATDTIYF. The CDR3 DNA reads TGTGCCAGCAGTCGACAGGGGGCAACGGACACCATATATTTT.

The table lists this clone with a few counts. V and J are TRBV28 and TRBJ1-2; TRBD1 might be the D (6 bases). The germline V and J ends were trimmed by 4 bases and 2 bases, with 17 bases remaining between them. Per the germline V gene, CDR1 is MDHEN and CDR2 is SYDVKM. The CDR3 sequence is 16 residues long. The CDR3 protein is CASSSPAQGLNYGYTF. The CDR3 DNA reads as TGTGCCAGCAGTTCTCCAGCTCAGGGGCTCAACTATGGCTACACCTTC.

A few counts support this clone. This rearrangement joins TRBV10-2 to TRBJ2-3; D unresolved. Germline V gives CDR1 WSHSY, CDR2 SAAADI. The CDR3 is 15 amino acids. The V and J ends lost 4 bases and 1 base respectively, with 12 bases between them. The CDR3 reads CASSGRSRRTDTQYF. The DNA for the CDR3 is TGCGCCAGCAGTGGGAGATCAAGGCGCACAGATACGCAGTATTTT.

About this clone: Relative to the germline gene, one junction end is altered; a read error may explain this. This chain links TRBV7-9 with TRBJ2-5, with 8 bases matching TRBD1. This CDR3 is built from 16 residues. Germline-derived CDR1 and CDR2 are SEHNR and FQNEAQ (reference sequence). The DNA of the CDR3 is TGTTCCAGCAGCCCCGCCCTGGGACAGGAATCGGAGACCCAGTACTTC. It is translated as CSSSPALGQESETQYF.

The rearrangement joins TRBV19 to TRBJ2-5; a possible D gene is TRBD1 (5 bases). V was clipped by 4 bases and J by 5 bases, with 5 bases between them. Germline V lookup: CDR1 LNHDA, CDR2 SQIVND (reference sequence). CDR3 size: 11 residues. CDR3 sequence reads: CASSKGETQYF. CDR3 nucleotide sequence: TGTGCCAGTAGTAAGGGGGAGACCCAGTACTTC.

The rearrangement links TRBV18 to TRBJ2-1, with 8 positions matching TRBD2. The CDR3 runs to 16 residues. The trim removed 4 bases at V and 3 bases at J, leaving 8 bases unmatched. Germline CDR1 KGHSH, CDR2 LQKENI. DNA of the CDR3: TGTGCCAGCTCACGAGCTAGCGGGCGTTACTACAATGAGCAGTTCTTC. Residues: CASSRASGRYYNEQFF.

CDR3 DNA sequence: TGTGCCAGCAGTTTAACTTTAACACAGGGGGATAGATATGGCTACACCTTC. Amino acids: CASSLTLTQGDRYGYTF. This chain links TRBV27 with TRBJ1-2; TRBD1 aligns across 8 bases. The V and J ends lost 2 bases and 5 bases, in that order; junction bases with no gene match: 13. The CDR3 sequence is 17 residues long. The germline V gene has CDR1 MNHEY and CDR2 SMNVEV (reference sequence).

With respect to this clone: Germline and junction disagree at one end, which may indicate a read error. This chain links TRBV7-9 with TRBJ2-5; D not resolved. The CDR3 length is 14 residues. Germline CDR1 and CDR2: SEHNR and FQNEAQ (reference sequence). The CDR3 nucleotides are TGTTCCAGCAGCTGGCCAGGTGGACAAGAGACCCAGTACTTC. Amino acids: CSSSWPGGQETQYF.

DNA of the CDR3: TGTGCCAGCAGTCTCCCCCAGGCCGAGACCCAGTACTTC. Protein: CASSLPQAETQYF. V is TRBV28 and J is TRBJ2-5, with D unclear. The length of the CDR3 is 13 residues. V dropped 5 bases and J dropped 5 bases, with 12 bases sitting between them. Per germline, CDR1 MDHEN and CDR2 SYDVKM.

Only a few counts were recorded for this clone. This rearrangement joins TRBV18 to TRBJ1-2; D might be TRBD1 (6 bases). V lost 6 bases and J 0 bases, leaving 23 bases between the germline ends. CDR1 and CDR2 from the germline V gene are KGHSH and LQKENI. CDR3 length equals 18 residues. This CDR3 reads CASSQYADSAGANYGYTF. The CDR3 coding sequence is TGTGCCAGCTCCCAATACGCCGACAGTGCAGGGGCTAACTATGGCTACACCTTC.

The rearrangement joins TRBV15 to TRBJ1-2; 12 positions match TRBD1. The CDR3 contains 15 residues. V was clipped by 5 bases and J by 4 bases; unmatched bases: 5. Germline CDR1 and CDR2: LNHNV and YYDKDF (reference sequence). CDR3 coding DNA: TGTGCCACCAGCCGCGGGACAGGGGGCTTCTATGGCTACACCTTC. Amino acids: CATSRGTGGFYGYTF.

In regard to this clone: Compared with germline, one end of the junction differs, possibly owing to a read error. The chain carries TRBV2 and TRBJ2-7; D gene unclear. CDR1 SNHLY and CDR2 FYNNEI come from the germline V gene. There are 12 residues in the CDR3. This CDR3 is CASNESTYEQYF. The CDR3 DNA sequence: TGTGCCAGCAATGAATCGACTTACGAGCAGTACTTC. Complete variable domain (other parts from reference TRBV2 and TRBJ2-7): EPEVTQTPSHQVTQMGQEVILRCVPISNHLYFYWYRQILGQKVEFLVSFYNNEISEKSEIFDDQFSVERPDGSNFTLKIRSTKLEDSAMYFCASNESTYEQYFGPGTRLTVT.

This clone was seen more than once but under ten times. The rearrangement joins TRBV5-4 to TRBJ1-1; D is ambiguous. The CDR3 is 14 amino acids. The V gene's germline CDR1 is SGHNT and CDR2 YYREEE (reference sequence). The V end lost 1 base, the J end lost 4 bases, and 11 bases lay between the germline ends. The CDR3 reads CASSLRAGSTEAFF. DNA for the CDR3: TGTGCCAGCAGCTTGAGGGCGGGGAGCACTGAAGCTTTCTTT.

The chain recombines TRBV11-2 with TRBJ2-7, with TRBD1 as a possible D gene (5 bases). Germline values: CDR1 SGHAT, CDR2 FQNNGV. The V and J ends lost 4 bases and 2 bases respectively, with 9 bases between them. CDR3 length: 13 residues. CDR3 loop: CASSSDSTYEQYF. DNA for the CDR3: TGTGCCAGCAGCTCCGACAGCACCTACGAGCAGTACTTC.

This sequence joins TRBV4-1 and TRBJ2-3; D is perhaps TRBD2 (6 bases). Germline V lookup: CDR1 MGHRA, CDR2 YSYEKL. Trimming stripped 2 bases from V and 2 bases from J, with 11 bases between. CDR3 length: 15 amino acids. CDR3 nucleotide sequence: TGCGCCAGCAGCCAACTGGGACTTCTCACAGATACGCAGTATTTT. It encodes CASSQLGLLTDTQYF.

J is TRBJ2-2 and V is TRBV9, with a possible D match to TRBD1 (5 bases). The CDR3 has 16 amino acids. Germline CDR1 reads SGDLS; CDR2 reads YYNGEE. V lost 3 bases to trimming and J lost 7 bases, with 19 bases between them. The CDR3: CASSGASGNSIGELFF. The CDR3, as DNA: TGTGCCAGCAGCGGAGCCTCAGGGAATTCGATCGGGGAGCTGTTTTTT.

V usage is TRBV29-1 and J usage is TRBJ1-1; 9 bases match TRBD1. V lost 7 bases and J lost 5; bases outside the gene matches: 8. The CDR3 is made up of 13 amino acids. The germline V gene has CDR1 SQVTM and CDR2 ANQGSEA. The CDR3 DNA sequence: TGCAGCGCCACAGACAGGGGGGGAACTGAAGCTTTCTTT. Residues: CSATDRGGTEAFF.

V and J are TRBV4-3 and TRBJ2-6; a possible D gene is TRBD1 (6 bases). V lost 4 bases and J 0 bases, leaving 19 bases between the germline ends. From germline, CDR1 is LGHNA and CDR2 YSLEER. There are 19 residues in the CDR3. CDR3 in DNA: TGCGCCAGCAGCCGAACCGGTCGGGACACTTACTCTGGGGCCAACGTCCTGACTTTC. Encoded protein: CASSRTGRDTYSGANVLTF.